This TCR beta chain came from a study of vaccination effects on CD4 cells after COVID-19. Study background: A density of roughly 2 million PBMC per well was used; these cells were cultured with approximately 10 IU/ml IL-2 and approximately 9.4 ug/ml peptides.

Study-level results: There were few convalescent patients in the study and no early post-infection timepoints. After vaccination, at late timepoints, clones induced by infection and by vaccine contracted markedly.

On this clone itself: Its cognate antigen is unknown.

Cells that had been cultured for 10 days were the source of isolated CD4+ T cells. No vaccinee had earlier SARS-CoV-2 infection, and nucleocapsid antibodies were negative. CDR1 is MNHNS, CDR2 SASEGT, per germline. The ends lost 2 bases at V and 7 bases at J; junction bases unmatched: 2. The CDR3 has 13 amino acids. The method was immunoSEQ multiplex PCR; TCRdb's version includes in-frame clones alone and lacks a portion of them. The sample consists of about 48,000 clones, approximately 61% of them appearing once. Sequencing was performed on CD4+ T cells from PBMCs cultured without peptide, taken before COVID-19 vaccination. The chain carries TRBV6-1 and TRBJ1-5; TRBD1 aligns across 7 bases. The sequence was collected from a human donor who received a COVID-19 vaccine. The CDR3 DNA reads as TGTGCCAGCAGTGAACAGGGGGGGCAGCCCCAGCATTTT. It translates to CASSEQGGQPQHF.